Listed here are 27 T cell receptor beta chains from one sample, sequenced in a study of CD8 T cells in Susac syndrome. With random hexamers, about 0.5 to 1 ug RNA was reverse transcribed. TCRdb reprocessed the immunoSEQ multiplex PCR reads via MiXCR and lists one record per CDR3 protein. The table has under 200,000 distinct CDR3 sequences, about 95% seen once. The sample comprised CD8+ T cells from PBMCs. The receptor set was obtained from a human donor with multiple sclerosis.

The gene calls are TRBV28 and TRBJ2-1, with D maybe TRBD1 (6 bases). The CDR3 covers 16 residues. Germline V gives CDR1 MDHEN, CDR2 SYDVKM. Trimming pared 6 bases from V and 4 bases from J, leaving 19 bases between. The CDR3 region has the DNA TGTGCCAGCAGCGATATAGGGGGAGTAGGTTACAATGAGCAGTTCTTC. Its protein is CASSDIGGVGYNEQFF.

The V call is TRBV25-1, the J call TRBJ2-2, with 8 bases matching TRBD1. The CDR3 is 15 amino acids. From germline, CDR1 is MGHDK and CDR2 SYGVNS. J gave up 6 bases and V 1 base, and 4 bases lay outside the gene matches. The CDR3: CASSELQGAPGELFF. The CDR3 bases are TGTGCCAGCAGTGAATTGCAGGGGGCGCCCGGGGAGCTGTTTTTT.

The gene calls are TRBV11-2 and TRBJ1-2, with 8 bases identical to TRBD1. V gave up 4 bases and J gave up 4 bases; unmatched junction bases: 2. The CDR3 covers 13 residues. Per germline, CDR1 SGHAT and CDR2 FQNNGV. CDR3 in amino acids: CASSSTGAYGYTF. In nucleotides, the CDR3 is TGTGCCAGCAGCTCGACAGGGGCCTATGGCTACACCTTC.

J is TRBJ2-7 and V is TRBV9; 7 nucleotides match TRBD2. Germline V gene data show CDR1 as SGDLS and CDR2 as YYNGEE. Losses at the gene ends were 5 bases for V and 4 bases for J; bases not matched to a gene: 15. The CDR3 loop spans 16 amino acids. The CDR3 nucleotides read TGTGCCAGCAGTGTAAACCCCGGGCCCGGGGGGTACGAGCAGTACTTC. This gives the protein CASSVNPGPGGYEQYF.

V and J are TRBV7-9 and TRBJ1-1; D ambiguous. The CDR3 runs 14 residues. The V end was cut by 3 bases, the J end by 6 bases, with 14 bases between. CDR1 is SEHNR, CDR2 FQNEAQ, per germline (reference sequence). The CDR3 DNA sequence: TGTGCCAGCAGCTTTATAAAGGGTGGATCTGAAGCTTTCTTT. Residues: CASSFIKGGSEAFF. The whole variable domain, filled in from reference TRBV7-9 and TRBJ1-1, reads DTGVSQNPRHKITKRGQNVTFRCDPISEHNRLYWYRQTLGQGPEFLTYFQNEAQLEKSRLLSDRFSAERPKGSFSTLEIQRTEQGDSAMYLCASSFIKGGSEAFFGQGTRLTVV.

The chain is built from TRBV12-5 and TRBJ2-2; no definite D call. Germline-derived CDR1 and CDR2 are LGHNT and FRNRAP. The CDR3 covers 13 residues. V lost 2 bases, J lost 7 bases, and 8 bases lay in between. The CDR3, as DNA: TGTGCTAGTGGTTTGACCCCTATCGGGGAGCTGTTTTTT. Its translation: CASGLTPIGELFF.

The rearrangement uses TRBV20-1 and TRBJ2-7; a possible D gene is TRBD2 (6 bases). The germline CDR1 and CDR2 sequences are DFQATT and SNEGSKA (reference sequence). This CDR3 is built from 15 residues. V shed 3 bases and J shed 1 base, with 16 bases lying between them. In DNA form, the CDR3 reads TGCAGTGCTAGGATACGTGGGGCGGGGTCCTACGAGCAGTACTTC. This gives the protein CSARIRGAGSYEQYF.

The chain joins TRBV15 to TRBJ1-5, with 10 bases aligning to TRBD1. This CDR3 has 15 amino acids. With 5 bases clipped from V and 3 bases from J, the junction kept 4 bases outside the gene matches. Germline V gene lookup returns CDR1 LNHNV and CDR2 YYDKDF (reference sequence). For the CDR3, the DNA is TGTGCCACCAGCTCGGACAGGGGGAACAATCAGCCCCAGCATTTT. Encoded protein: CATSSDRGNNQPQHF.

The chain employs TRBV20-1 and TRBJ2-1; maybe TRBD1 (7 bases). V lost 5 bases and J lost 7, with 15 bases in between. Germline assignment: CDR1 DFQATT and CDR2 SNEGSKA (reference sequence). There are 13 residues in the CDR3. CDR3 DNA: TGCAGTGCTGACCGGGGGACAGAAAATGAGCAGTTCTTC. This translates into CSADRGTENEQFF.

This chain connects TRBV25-1 to TRBJ2-3; no definite D call. The CDR3 has 14 residues. The V and J ends lost 1 base and 4 bases respectively, with 9 bases between them. The V gene's germline CDR1 is MGHDK and CDR2 SYGVNS. The CDR3, as DNA: TGTGCCAGCAGTGAATCCACCCTGGCAGATACGCAGTATTTT. Its translation: CASSESTLADTQYF.

The rearrangement joins TRBV2 to TRBJ1-5; 12 bases match TRBD1. V lost 5 bases to trimming and J lost 7 bases; unmatched junction nucleotides: 6. CDR3 size: 15 residues. CDR1 and CDR2 (germline): SNHLY, FYNNEI. The CDR3 region has the DNA TGTGCCAGCAGTCCCGGGACAGGGGGCCGGCAGCCCCAGCATTTT. This translates into CASSPGTGGRQPQHF.

This chain connects TRBV9 to TRBJ2-3; TRBD2 is a possible D gene (6 bases). The V end lost 4 bases, the J end lost 2 bases, and 14 bases lay between the germline ends. The germline gives CDR1 SGDLS, CDR2 YYNGEE. The CDR3 length is 15 residues. In DNA, the CDR3 is TGTGCCAGCAGCCTTACTAGCATTTCCACAGATACGCAGTATTTT. This gives the protein CASSLTSISTDTQYF.

The chain couples TRBV7-2 to TRBJ2-1; TRBD2 agrees at 10 bases. The V gene's germline CDR1 is SGHTA and CDR2 FQGNSA. Trimming cost V 5 bases and J 3 bases; bases outside gene matches: 7. This CDR3 has 16 amino acids. The CDR3 DNA sequence: TGTGCCAGCAGCCCAGGTAGCGGGGGGTACTACAATGAGCAGTTCTTC. Translated, it gives CASSPGSGGYYNEQFF.

The CDR3 region is CASSDWAGLYNEQFF. DNA for the CDR3: TGCGCCAGCAGTGATTGGGCCGGATTATACAATGAGCAGTTCTTC. The rearrangement joins TRBV10-2 to TRBJ2-1, with D unclear. V was trimmed by 3 bases and J by 4 bases, leaving 13 bases between them. CDR3 length: 15 residues. From germline, CDR1 is WSHSY and CDR2 SAAADI.

Here the CDR3 DNA reads TGTGCCAGCAGTGGGACCTTCTCGGGCGAGCAGTACTTC. The encoded protein is CASSGTFSGEQYF. The J gene is TRBJ2-7, the V gene TRBV27, with D perhaps matching TRBD1 or TRBD2 (5 bases each). From germline, CDR1 is MNHEY and CDR2 SMNVEV (reference sequence). The CDR3 runs 13 residues. V was cut by 5 bases and J by 6 bases, with 14 bases left in between.

J is TRBJ1-1 and V is TRBV29-1; 9 nucleotides align to TRBD1. In germline, CDR1 is SQVTM, CDR2 ANQGSEA. The CDR3 consists of 17 residues. Trimming removed 3 bases from V and 0 bases from J; junction bases left unmatched: 11. The chain's CDR3 is CSVDPFTGGKMNTEAFF. The CDR3 region has the DNA TGCAGCGTTGACCCCTTCACAGGGGGCAAAATGAACACTGAAGCTTTCTTT. Filled out from reference TRBV29-1 and TRBJ1-1, the complete variable domain reads SAVISQKPSRDICQRGTSLTIQCQVDSQVTMMFWYRQQPGQSLTLIATANQGSEATYESGFVIDKFPISRPNLTFSTLTVSNMSPEDSSIYLCSVDPFTGGKMNTEAFFGQGTRLTVV.

The chain joins TRBV9 to TRBJ1-1; a weak D match, TRBD1 (5 bases). V lost 3 bases, J lost 0 bases, and 12 bases lay in between. The germline V gene has CDR1 SGDLS and CDR2 YYNGEE. This CDR3 spans 15 amino acids. CDR3 in DNA: TGTGCCAGCAGCGGAACAGGTGACCTGAACACTGAAGCTTTCTTT. Translation gives CASSGTGDLNTEAFF.

The chain links TRBV7-9 to TRBJ2-1; D might be TRBD1 (5 bases). The V gene lost 4 bases and the J gene lost 6 bases, with 19 bases spanning the gap. CDR3 length: 16 residues. The germline V gene has CDR1 SEHNR and CDR2 FQNEAQ (reference sequence). The CDR3 is CASSYPRPTEGNEQFF. DNA of the CDR3: TGTGCCAGCAGCTACCCGAGGCCGACAGAAGGCAATGAGCAGTTCTTC.

This sequence joins TRBV11-2 and TRBJ1-1; D is unclear. The germline V gene has CDR1 SGHAT and CDR2 FQNNGV. The CDR3 is 14 amino acids. Trimming removed 1 base from V and 7 bases from J, with 13 bases in between. The CDR3 sequence: CASSLGHRIFEAFF. The CDR3 nucleotides are TGTGCCAGCAGCTTAGGCCACAGAATCTTTGAAGCTTTCTTT. The full variable domain, completed using reference TRBV11-2 and TRBJ1-1, is EAGVAQSPRYKIIEKRQSVAFWCNPISGHATLYWYQQILGQGPKLLIQFQNNGVVDDSQLPKDRFSAERLKGVDSTLKIQPAKLEDSAVYLCASSLGHRIFEAFFGQGTRLTVV.

This rearrangement joins TRBV7-3 to TRBJ2-1, with 7 bases lining up with TRBD2. V shed 4 bases, J shed 0 bases, and the junction held 9 bases outside the gene matches. This CDR3 comprises 17 residues. Germline assignment: CDR1 SGHTA and CDR2 FQGTGA. This CDR3 is CASSSSVGGSSYNEQFF. The DNA of the CDR3 is TGTGCCAGCAGCTCTTCGGTGGGAGGGAGCTCCTACAATGAGCAGTTCTTC.

This chain joins TRBV13 and TRBJ2-3, with D hard to call. Trimming took 5 bases from V and 2 from J, leaving 8 bases between them. The CDR3 spans 13 residues. Germline CDR1 reads PRHDT; CDR2 reads FYEKMQ (reference sequence). CDR3 loop: CASSLSHTDTQYF. CDR3 DNA sequence: TGTGCCAGCAGCCTCTCCCACACAGATACGCAGTATTTT.

The V and J genes are TRBV18 and TRBJ2-7; 8 positions agree with TRBD1. The V segment lost 3 bases and the J segment 5 bases; nucleotides outside the gene matches: 6. Germline loops: CDR1 KGHSH, CDR2 LQKENI. The length of the CDR3 is 14 residues. The CDR3 loop is CASSPGRGQDEQYF. CDR3 sequence (DNA): TGTGCCAGCTCACCGGGCAGGGGGCAGGACGAGCAGTACTTC. Full variable domain (rest looked up from reference TRBV18 and TRBJ2-7): NAGVMQNPRHLVRRRGQEARLRCSPMKGHSHVYWYRQLPEEGLKFMVYLQKENIIDESGMPKERFSAEFPKEGPSILRIQQVVRGDSAAYFCASSPGRGQDEQYFGPGTRLTVT.

In its sample, this clonotype was seen once. V usage is TRBV9 and J usage is TRBJ1-1; D might be TRBD1 (5 bases). The V end lost 0 bases, the J end lost 5 bases, and 14 bases lay between the germline ends. The germline gives CDR1 SGDLS, CDR2 YYNGEE. The CDR3 is 15 residues long. CDR3 in DNA: TGTGCCAGCAGCGTAGTAGGAGGGGATGGAACTGAAGCTTTCTTT. Translating it yields CASSVVGGDGTEAFF.

The chain carries TRBV2 and TRBJ2-1, with TRBD2 identical over 9 bases. The CDR3 loop spans 18 amino acids. With 10 bases clipped from V and 3 bases from J, the junction kept 19 bases outside the gene matches. Germline V CDR1 and CDR2: SNHLY, FYNNEI. The DNA for the CDR3 is TGTGCCACCCCGAAAACTACTAGCGGGCGGACTAACTACAATGAGCAGTTCTTC. Protein sequence: CATPKTTSGRTNYNEQFF.

The chain employs TRBV2 and TRBJ1-5; 11 bases line up with TRBD1. Trimming took 3 bases from V and 2 from J; bases not matched to a gene: 0. The CDR3 consists of 15 residues. The germline V gene encodes CDR1 SNHLY and CDR2 FYNNEI. CDR3 residues: CASSEGQGGNQPQHF. In DNA, the CDR3 is TGTGCCAGCAGTGAGGGACAGGGGGGCAATCAGCCCCAGCATTTT.

This chain links TRBV30 with TRBJ2-2; D remains unclear. CDR1 is GTSNPN and CDR2 is SVGIG in the germline V gene (reference sequence). The V end was cut by 3 bases, the J end by 2 bases, with 7 bases between. The length of the CDR3 is 13 residues. CDR3 amino acids: CAWRMGNTGELFF. The CDR3 nucleotides are TGTGCCTGGAGAATGGGTAACACCGGGGAGCTGTTTTTT.

V usage is TRBV5-1 and J usage is TRBJ2-7; weak D call: TRBD2 (6 bases). CDR3 length: 15 amino acids. Germline V CDR1 and CDR2: SGHRS, YFSETQ. Trimming removed 4 bases from V and 2 bases from J, with 16 bases in between. CDR3 region: CASSNQGLPTYEQYF. The DNA of the CDR3 is TGCGCCAGCAGCAACCAGGGACTTCCCACCTACGAGCAGTACTTC.